Each of the 12 T cell receptor beta chains below was sequenced from the same sample in a study of OX40 agonist ivuxolimab in advanced cancers. Using immunoSEQ multiplex PCR, the repertoire was profiled, and TCRdb retains in-frame clones only, with some absent. The table includes around 80,000 clones, roughly 85% detected once. This specimen was CD4+ or CD8+ T cells sorted from blood, taken in a trial of the OX40 agonist ivuxolimab. Receptors were obtained from an adult with an advanced solid tumor such as melanoma, head and neck, liver or kidney cancer.

This chain uses TRBV10-3 with TRBJ2-3; 9 bases agree with TRBD2. CDR3 size: 13 residues. V gave up 9 bases and J gave up 4 bases; unmatched junction bases: 5. Germline V lookup: CDR1 ENHRY, CDR2 SYGVKD. The CDR3, as DNA: TGTGCCATAGCTAGCGGGGAAGCAGATACGCAGTATTTT. It translates to CAIASGEADTQYF.

V is TRBV7-2 and J is TRBJ2-7; 7 bases map to TRBD1. Germline trimming cut 7 bases from V and 2 bases from J; bases unmatched to any gene: 8. Germline V gene lookup returns CDR1 SGHTA and CDR2 FQGNSA. This CDR3 is built from 14 residues. In DNA form, the CDR3 reads TGTGCCAGCACATTCGGGGACAGAACCTACGAGCAGTACTTC. It yields the protein CASTFGDRTYEQYF.

The J gene is TRBJ1-2, the V gene TRBV2; D perhaps matches TRBD1 (6 bases). Germline V CDR1 and CDR2: SNHLY, FYNNEI. This CDR3 comprises 14 residues. Trimming pared 6 bases from V and 4 bases from J, leaving 15 bases between. The CDR3 protein is CASRQGPGPYGYTF. The CDR3 DNA is TGTGCCAGCAGACAGGGCCCCGGGCCCTATGGCTACACCTTC.

The V and J genes are TRBV5-8 and TRBJ1-2, with 11 bases aligning to TRBD1. J lost 9 bases, V lost 6 bases, and 10 bases had no gene match. The CDR3 covers 14 residues. CDR1 SGHTS and CDR2 YDEGEE come from the germline V gene. The DNA of the CDR3 is TGTGCCAGCACCCCGGACAGGGGGCTGGCAAGCTACACCTTC. Translated, it gives CASTPDRGLASYTF.

The chain carries TRBV11-3 and TRBJ2-4, with D perhaps TRBD2 (6 bases). In germline, CDR1 is SGHNT, CDR2 YENEEA. Deletions cut 1 base from V and 14 bases from J, with 9 bases between. The CDR3 is 11 residues long. CDR3 residues: CASSLGGIKYF. The CDR3 DNA sequence: TGTGCCAGCAGCTTAGGCGGGATTAAGTACTTC. The full variable domain, in which reference TRBV11-3 and TRBJ2-4 provide the parts outside the CDR3, is EAGVVQSPRYKIIEKKQPVAFWCNPISGHNTLYWYLQNLGQGPELLIRYENEEAVDDSQLPKDRFSAERLKGVDSTLKIQPAELGDSAVYLCASSLGGIKYFGAGTRLSVL.

There are a few counts of this clone. The chain links TRBV5-6 to TRBJ1-6; maybe TRBD1 (6 bases). The germline V and J ends were trimmed by 4 bases and 9 bases, with 11 bases remaining between them. The CDR3 loop spans 13 amino acids. From germline, CDR1 is SGHDT and CDR2 YYEEEE. This CDR3 reads CASSLRGGSPLHF. DNA of the CDR3: TGTGCCAGCAGCCTCAGGGGTGGTTCACCCCTCCACTTT.

This clone has just a few counts. The V gene is TRBV7-9, the J gene TRBJ1-5; 8 nucleotides line up with TRBD1. The CDR3 is made up of 16 amino acids. V lost 3 bases to trimming and J lost 0 bases; unmatched junction nucleotides: 4. Germline loops: CDR1 SEHNR, CDR2 FQNEAQ (reference sequence). The CDR3 DNA reads TGTGCCAGCAGCTTCGGACAGGGTTATAGCAATCAGCCCCAGCATTTT. Translated: CASSFGQGYSNQPQHF. The whole variable domain, filled in from reference TRBV7-9 and TRBJ1-5, reads DTGVSQNPRHKITKRGQNVTFRCDPISEHNRLYWYRQTLGQGPEFLTYFQNEAQLEKSRLLSDRFSAERPKGSFSTLEIQRTEQGDSAMYLCASSFGQGYSNQPQHFGDGTRLSIL.

The chain employs TRBV11-1 and TRBJ2-2; D is tentatively TRBD1 or TRBD2 (6 bases each). The germline V gene encodes CDR1 SGHAT and CDR2 FQDESV (reference sequence). The V end was cut by 5 bases, the J end by 5 bases, with 21 bases between. This CDR3 is built from 17 residues. The CDR3 loop is CASSPSSGWRGTGELFF. CDR3 in DNA: TGTGCCAGCAGCCCTAGTTCTGGTTGGAGGGGGACCGGGGAGCTGTTTTTT.

The J gene is TRBJ2-1, the V gene TRBV9; 11 bases map to TRBD1. Looked up from germline, CDR1 is SGDLS and CDR2 is YYNGEE. The length of the CDR3 is 21 residues. Unmatched junction bases numbered 14, after V lost 0 bases and J lost 0 bases. CDR3 region: CASSVALPGTGGSYSYNEQFF. CDR3 DNA: TGTGCCAGCAGCGTAGCTCTACCCGGGACAGGGGGTTCCTACTCCTACAATGAGCAGTTCTTC.

The J gene is TRBJ2-7, the V gene TRBV7-9; D gene ambiguous. V lost 4 bases, J lost 3 bases, and 4 bases lay in between. This CDR3 region has 11 residues. Germline-derived CDR1 and CDR2 are SEHNR and FQNEAQ (reference sequence). CDR3 coding DNA: TGTGCCAGCAGCTCTCACTACGAGCAGTACTTC. It yields the protein CASSSHYEQYF.

V gene TRBV2 combines with J gene TRBJ2-5, with D maybe TRBD1 (7 bases). This CDR3 contains 14 residues. Germline assignment: CDR1 SNHLY and CDR2 FYNNEI. V lost 7 bases, J lost 5 bases, and 17 bases lay in between. The CDR3 spells CASIGGTVEETQYF. The CDR3 nucleotides read TGTGCCAGCATAGGAGGGACAGTCGAGGAGACCCAGTACTTC.

This sequence joins TRBV11-2 and TRBJ1-1; D might be TRBD1 (5 bases). CDR1 is SGHAT, CDR2 FQNNGV, per germline. Trimming pared 0 bases from V and 1 base from J, leaving 9 bases between. The CDR3 extends over 15 amino acids. This chain's CDR3 is CASSLEPGPNTEAFF. The CDR3 nucleotides read TGTGCCAGCAGCTTAGAGCCAGGGCCGAACACTGAAGCTTTCTTT.